One sample yielded the 28 T cell receptor beta chains listed below, sequenced in a study of shared clonotypes between healthy human individuals. Sequencing used immunoSEQ multiplex PCR; TCRdb keeps in-frame clones, though not all of them. The sample yields around 2.5 million clones, 93% seen once. Sequenced input: naive CD4+ T cells from PBMCs. Subset meaning: CD45RA+ positively selected. The receptors stem from a young man in good health. Some clones in this sample may be carry-over from other donors' samples.

The chain employs TRBV28 and TRBJ1-5; no clear D gene. The germline V gene has CDR1 MDHEN and CDR2 SYDVKM. CDR3 length: 15 residues. Trimming left V 1 base short and J 8 bases short, with 15 bases between. The CDR3, as DNA: TGTGCCAGCAGTTTATCCCAGCCGGGTCGAGAGCCCCAGCATTTT. Translated, it gives CASSLSQPGREPQHF.

V usage is TRBV7-6 and J usage is TRBJ2-1; 9 bases line up with TRBD1. This CDR3 is built from 13 residues. CDR1 and CDR2 (germline): SGHVS, FNYEAQ. With 3 bases clipped from V and 6 bases from J, the junction kept 0 bases outside the gene matches. Written as DNA, the CDR3 is TGTGCCAGCAGCTTGGGACAGGGCAATGAGCAGTTCTTC. It encodes CASSLGQGNEQFF.

CDR3 region: CASSVGTGTGLAGAFHEQYF. Written as DNA, the CDR3 is TGTGCCAGCAGCGTCGGGACAGGGACGGGACTAGCGGGAGCCTTCCACGAGCAGTACTTC. This rearrangement joins TRBV9 to TRBJ2-7; TRBD2 matches at 14 bases. J lost 5 bases, V lost 2 bases, and 18 bases had no gene match. Germline values: CDR1 SGDLS, CDR2 YYNGEE. The CDR3 has 20 residues. Filled out from reference TRBV9 and TRBJ2-7, the complete variable domain reads DSGVTQTPKHLITATGQRVTLRCSPRSGDLSVYWYQQSLDQGLQFLIQYYNGEERAKGNILERFSAQQFPDLHSELNLSSLELGDSALYFCASSVGTGTGLAGAFHEQYFGPGTRLTVT.

The CDR3, as DNA: TGCAGCGTTGTCAAGTATGAGCAGTTCTTC. This codes for CSVVKYEQFF. The gene calls are TRBV29-1 and TRBJ2-1; the D is unclear. Germline V gives CDR1 SQVTM, CDR2 ANQGSEA. The CDR3 runs to 10 residues. Trimming shortened V by 4 bases and J by 8 bases, and 6 bases separated the two germline ends.

V and J are TRBV5-6 and TRBJ2-2, with a tentative D call TRBD1 (5 bases). The germline V and J ends were trimmed by 0 bases and 9 bases, with 12 bases remaining between them. Germline V gives CDR1 SGHDT, CDR2 YYEEEE. The CDR3 consists of 14 residues. In DNA form, the CDR3 reads TGTGCCAGCAGCTTGGTAGGGGCTACCCGGGAGCTGTTTTTT. Translation gives CASSLVGATRELFF.

CDR3 sequence: CASSDPQGTYEQYF. CDR3 nucleotides: TGCGCCAGCAGCGACCCGCAGGGGACCTACGAGCAGTACTTC. The chain joins TRBV5-1 to TRBJ2-7; weak D call: TRBD1 (6 bases). The CDR3 loop spans 14 amino acids. Germline V gene data show CDR1 as SGHRS and CDR2 as YFSETQ. V was pared by 4 bases and J by 2 bases, with 13 bases between.

V and J are TRBV19 and TRBJ2-1; 8 bases agree with TRBD2. The V gene end was trimmed by 6 bases and the J gene end by 2 bases; junction bases not matched to a gene: 6. CDR3 size: 15 residues. Germline CDR1 LNHDA, CDR2 SQIVND (reference sequence). Here the CDR3 DNA reads TGTGCCAGTAGAAATCCGGGACTAGCCTACAATGAGCAGTTCTTC. Translated: CASRNPGLAYNEQFF.

This sequence joins TRBV14 and TRBJ2-1; D may be TRBD1 (5 bases). CDR3 size: 14 residues. Germline V gene sequence: CDR1 SGHDN, CDR2 FVKESK. Deletions cut 4 bases from V and 3 bases from J, with 10 bases between. CDR3 coding DNA: TGTGCCAGCAGCCTGGGGCTGATCTACAATGAGCAGTTCTTC. Amino acid sequence: CASSLGLIYNEQFF.

The chain recombines TRBV28 with TRBJ2-1; TRBD1 aligns across 7 bases. V lost 5 bases and J lost 6; bases outside the gene matches: 7. Germline assignment: CDR1 MDHEN and CDR2 SYDVKM. The CDR3 loop spans 14 amino acids. The CDR3 DNA reads as TGTGCCAGCAGTAAGACAGGGAGTATCAATGAGCAGTTCTTC. This encodes CASSKTGSINEQFF.

This clone was detected only once. CDR3 in DNA: TGTGCCAGCAGCTTTGGTAATAGCGGGAGTTGGGAGACCCAGTACTTC. This codes for CASSFGNSGSWETQYF. The rearrangement joins TRBV7-9 to TRBJ2-5; 9 bases are a match to TRBD2. After removal of 3 bases from V and 5 bases from J, the junction contained 10 bases not matched to a gene. CDR1 and CDR2 from the germline V gene are SEHNR and FQNEAQ (reference sequence). The CDR3 consists of 16 residues.

The rearrangement joins TRBV11-2 to TRBJ2-2, with TRBD2 matching over 12 bases. V lost 4 bases to trimming and J lost 1 base; unmatched junction nucleotides: 4. Germline lookup yields CDR1 SGHAT and CDR2 FQNNGV. This CDR3 contains 17 residues. CDR3 in amino acids: CASSSLAGGRNTGELFF. The DNA for the CDR3 is TGTGCCAGCAGCTCTCTAGCGGGAGGGCGGAACACCGGGGAGCTGTTTTTT.

This clone was observed once. V gene TRBV11-2 combines with J gene TRBJ2-7; D is ambiguous. CDR1 and CDR2 (germline): SGHAT, FQNNGV. The CDR3 is 13 amino acids. Trimming pared 5 bases from V and 7 bases from J, leaving 15 bases between. The CDR3: CASSGRKVGEQYF. CDR3 DNA: TGTGCCAGCAGCGGTAGGAAGGTGGGAGAGCAGTACTTC.

The V gene is TRBV14, the J gene TRBJ2-7, with D possibly TRBD2 on 5 matching bases. From germline, CDR1 is SGHDN and CDR2 FVKESK. This CDR3 region has 15 residues. The V and J ends lost 0 bases and 0 bases respectively, with 9 bases between them. Here the CDR3 DNA reads TGTGCCAGCAGCCAAGACCGACGGGACTCCTACGAGCAGTACTTC. Protein product: CASSQDRRDSYEQYF.

The V call is TRBV5-4, the J call TRBJ2-2; 7 bases align to TRBD2. Germline lookup yields CDR1 SGHNT and CDR2 YYREEE (reference sequence). The V and J ends lost 4 bases and 5 bases, in that order; junction bases with no gene match: 8. CDR3 length equals 15 residues. CDR3 DNA sequence: TGTGCCAGCAGCCCAGGACTAGTAGGGACCGGGGAGCTGTTTTTT. Translating it yields CASSPGLVGTGELFF.

The chain recombines TRBV7-9 with TRBJ1-1, with no clear D. This CDR3 has 14 amino acids. V was trimmed by 6 bases and J by 3 bases, leaving 14 bases between them. The germline V gene encodes CDR1 SEHNR and CDR2 FQNEAQ (reference sequence). The CDR3, as DNA: TGTGCCAGCAGTCTTACGGGCGGCGACACTGAAGCTTTCTTT. This gives the protein CASSLTGGDTEAFF.

V usage is TRBV5-1 and J usage is TRBJ1-4, with D unresolved. There are 13 residues in the CDR3. Looked up from germline, CDR1 is SGHRS and CDR2 is YFSETQ. V lost 3 bases and J lost 5, with 8 bases in between. The DNA for the CDR3 is TGCGCCAGCAGCTACAGCAAGAATGAAAAACTGTTTTTT. Protein: CASSYSKNEKLFF. Full variable domain (outside the CDR3, taken from reference TRBV5-1 and TRBJ1-4): KAGVTQTPRYLIKTRGQQVTLSCSPISGHRSVSWYQQTPGQGLQFLFEYFSETQRNKGNFPGRFSGRQFSNSRSEMNVSTLELGDSALYLCASSYSKNEKLFFGSGTQLSVL.

V usage is TRBV6-5 and J usage is TRBJ1-2; TRBD1 agrees at 9 bases. This CDR3 has 14 residues. Trimming cost V 5 bases and J 2 bases; bases outside gene matches: 3. Per the germline V gene, CDR1 is MNHEY and CDR2 is SVGAGI. In DNA, the CDR3 is TGTGCCAGCAGTGACGGGACAGGGAACTATGGCTACACCTTC. This sequence encodes CASSDGTGNYGYTF.

This clone was picked up one time. This chain connects TRBV28 to TRBJ2-5; D possibly uses TRBD1 or TRBD2 (5 bases each). Per germline, CDR1 MDHEN and CDR2 SYDVKM. The CDR3 length is 14 residues. Trimming shortened V by 8 bases and J by 5 bases, and 18 bases separated the two germline ends. The CDR3 loop reads CASSEGTLWETQYF. The CDR3, as DNA: TGTGCCAGCTCCGAGGGGACCCTATGGGAGACCCAGTACTTC.

The rearrangement links TRBV18 to TRBJ2-1; tentative D call: TRBD1 (6 bases). V was shortened by 2 bases and J by 3 bases, with 14 bases between the two germline ends. Per germline, CDR1 KGHSH and CDR2 LQKENI. The CDR3 has 16 amino acids. CDR3 DNA: TGTGCCAGCTCACCATGGACAGTAGTGAACTACAATGAGCAGTTCTTC. The encoded protein is CASSPWTVVNYNEQFF.

The rearrangement uses TRBV28 and TRBJ1-5; 8 positions agree with TRBD1. Unmatched junction bases numbered 15, after V lost 3 bases and J lost 5 bases. This CDR3 has 18 amino acids. Per germline, CDR1 MDHEN and CDR2 SYDVKM. The CDR3 sequence is CASSFPLLQGGVHQPQHF. The CDR3 DNA follows: TGTGCCAGCAGTTTCCCCCTACTACAGGGGGGAGTTCATCAGCCCCAGCATTTT. Complete variable domain (other parts from reference TRBV28 and TRBJ1-5): DVKVTQSSRYLVKRTGEKVFLECVQDMDHENMFWYRQDPGLGLRLIYFSYDVKMKEKGDIPEGYSVSREKKERFSLILESASTNQTSMYLCASSFPLLQGGVHQPQHFGDGTRLSIL.

The rearrangement links TRBV19 to TRBJ1-4, with D possibly matching TRBD1 (5 bases). V was shortened by 6 bases and J by 7 bases, with 18 bases between the two germline ends. Germline values: CDR1 LNHDA, CDR2 SQIVND (reference sequence). The CDR3 consists of 15 residues. CDR3 residues: CASSSGRLGGEKLFF. The CDR3 DNA sequence: TGTGCCAGTAGCTCCGGCAGGCTGGGGGGTGAAAAACTGTTTTTT.

The gene calls are TRBV19 and TRBJ1-2; no firm D call. The length of the CDR3 is 13 residues. Trimming left V 5 bases short and J 4 bases short, with 11 bases between. CDR1 is LNHDA and CDR2 is SQIVND in the germline V gene (reference sequence). The CDR3 DNA sequence: TGTGCCAGTAGTCGGAAGGGTGGCTATGGCTACACCTTC. Translation: CASSRKGGYGYTF.

This sequence joins TRBV5-1 and TRBJ2-2; TRBD2 matches at 13 bases. Looked up from germline, CDR1 is SGHRS and CDR2 is YFSETQ. Trimming took 3 bases from V and 4 from J; bases not matched to a gene: 3. The CDR3 contains 16 residues. CDR3 sequence reads: CASSSGLAGVTGELFF. The CDR3 DNA reads as TGCGCCAGCAGCTCTGGACTAGCGGGAGTCACCGGGGAGCTGTTTTTT.

The chain recombines TRBV14 with TRBJ2-7; 8 bases fit TRBD1. In germline, CDR1 is SGHDN, CDR2 FVKESK. The CDR3 has 16 amino acids. Trimming cost V 4 bases and J 0 bases; bases outside gene matches: 8. The CDR3: CASSRATGAISYEQYF. CDR3 bases: TGTGCCAGCAGCCGAGCGACAGGGGCCATCTCCTACGAGCAGTACTTC.

The rearrangement uses TRBV28 and TRBJ2-7; D ambiguous. CDR3 length: 12 residues. Looked up from germline, CDR1 is MDHEN and CDR2 is SYDVKM. Trimming removed 3 bases at V and 7 bases at J, with 10 bases between. As DNA, the CDR3 is TGTGCCAGCAGTTTTGGTTCCTCGGAGCAGTACTTC. Translation gives CASSFGSSEQYF.

For this clone: The sample has other DNA sequences that encode this CDR3 too. The chain links TRBV7-3 to TRBJ2-2; 8 nucleotides align to TRBD1. Germline assignment: CDR1 SGHTA and CDR2 FQGTGA. V shed 5 bases and J 6 bases; nucleotides not matched to a gene: 2. This CDR3 has 13 residues. The CDR3 reads CASSPGGAGELFF. The CDR3 nucleotides are TGTGCCAGCAGCCCAGGGGGCGCCGGGGAGCTGTTTTTT.

This chain uses TRBV5-5 with TRBJ2-7; D is possibly TRBD1 (6 bases). CDR3 size: 15 residues. Germline CDR1 reads SGHKS; CDR2 reads YYEKEE (reference sequence). V was clipped by 3 bases and J by 3 bases, with 16 bases between them. The CDR3 coding sequence is TGTGCCAGCAGCTCCTCACCCACAGGGAACTACGAGCAGTACTTC. It translates to CASSSSPTGNYEQYF.

The chain uses TRBV5-4 and TRBJ2-6, with a tentative D call TRBD2 (5 bases). V was pared by 0 bases and J by 2 bases, with 12 bases between. From germline, CDR1 is SGHNT and CDR2 YYREEE (reference sequence). CDR3 length: 17 amino acids. The CDR3 loop is CASSLVFGVAGANVLTF. DNA for the CDR3: TGTGCCAGCAGCTTGGTCTTCGGGGTAGCTGGGGCCAACGTCCTGACTTTC. The full variable domain, with the rest looked up from reference TRBV5-4 and TRBJ2-6, is ETGVTQSPTHLIKTRGQQVTLRCSSQSGHNTVSWYQQALGQGPQFIFQYYREEENGRGNFPPRFSGLQFPNYSSELNVNALELDDSALYLCASSLVFGVAGANVLTFGAGSRLTVL.